These 18 T cell receptor beta chains came from one sample sequenced in a study of blood T cell repertoires in COVID-19. Sequencing used immunoSEQ multiplex PCR; TCRdb keeps in-frame clones, though not all of them. The sample has about 270,000 clones, approximately 89% seen once. Material: peripheral blood. Receptors originate from a man in his forties who had recovered from COVID-19.

The chain has TRBV3-1 (or the pseudogene TRBV3-2) and TRBJ2-7, with D perhaps matching TRBD1 (5 bases). The ends were cut back, 2 bases at V and 7 bases at J, with 15 bases in the middle. The CDR3 sequence is 14 residues long. Germline assignment: CDR1 LGHDT and CDR2 YNNKEL (reference sequence). CDR3 protein: CASSQRVGLGEQYF. CDR3 sequence (DNA): TGTGCCAGCAGCCAACGTGTGGGGCTAGGGGAGCAGTACTTC.

This clone occurred a few times. CDR3: CASSIVATTSTDTQYF. The CDR3 bases are TGTGCCAGTAGTATAGTAGCTACAACTAGCACAGATACGCAGTATTTT. This chain links TRBV19 with TRBJ2-3; no clear D gene. Germline V CDR1 and CDR2: LNHDA, SQIVND (reference sequence). This CDR3 is 16 amino acids long. V lost 1 base, J lost 0 bases, and 11 bases lay in between. The whole variable domain, remainder taken from reference TRBV19 and TRBJ2-3, is DGGITQSPKYLFRKEGQNVTLSCEQNLNHDAMYWYRQDPGQGLRLIYYSQIVNDFQKGDIAEGYSVSREKKESFPLTVTSAQKNPTAFYLCASSIVATTSTDTQYFGPGTRLTVL.

The chain has TRBV4-2 and TRBJ2-7; D ambiguous. CDR3 length equals 18 residues. Trimming removed 0 bases from V and 0 bases from J, with 18 bases in between. Germline V gene data show CDR1 as LGHNA and CDR2 as YNFKEQ. The CDR3 bases are TGTGCCAGCAGCCAAGATCTTCTGAATACTGGCGGCTCCTACGAGCAGTACTTC. Encoded protein: CASSQDLLNTGGSYEQYF.

The gene calls are TRBV6-2 or TRBV6-3 and TRBJ2-3; a possible D gene is TRBD2 (5 bases). The CDR3 is 17 amino acids. In germline, CDR1 is MNHEY, CDR2 SVGEGT. Trimming removed 0 bases from V and 3 bases from J, with 16 bases in between. CDR3 in amino acids: CASSYSLAGRRTDTQYF. CDR3 nucleotides: TGTGCCAGCAGTTACTCGTTGGCGGGCAGGAGGACAGATACGCAGTATTTT.

This rearrangement joins TRBV6-5 to TRBJ2-3, with TRBD2 matching over 7 bases. Germline CDR1 is MNHEY and CDR2 is SVGAGI. V lost 6 bases, J lost 5 bases, and 8 bases stayed unmatched. CDR3 length equals 14 residues. The CDR3 nucleotides read TGTGCCAGCAGCCTCAAGCGGGATGGAGATACGCAGTATTTT. As protein: CASSLKRDGDTQYF.

The gene calls are TRBV4-1 and TRBJ1-5; TRBD1 matches at 10 bases. V was pared by 1 base and J by 2 bases, with 2 bases of the junction left unmatched. The CDR3 covers 16 residues. Germline CDR1 and CDR2: MGHRA and YSYEKL. For the CDR3, the DNA is TGCGCCAGCAGCCAAGGGGGGACAGGGGGCAATCAGCCCCAGCATTTT. Its translation: CASSQGGTGGNQPQHF.

The chain couples TRBV6-2 or TRBV6-3 to TRBJ1-5; tentatively, D is TRBD1 (5 bases). Germline CDR1 reads MNHEY; CDR2 reads SVGEGT. V was shortened by 2 bases and J by 12 bases, with 17 bases between the two germline ends. The CDR3 spans 14 residues. The CDR3 DNA reads TGTGCCAGCAGTTACCCCCCACAGGATCGGAGCCAGCATTTT. It is translated as CASSYPPQDRSQHF.

This clone was detected once. CDR3 sequence (DNA): TGTGCCAGCAGTTTAAAGTCCCCGACAGGGGGACCCTACGAGCAGTACTTC. Translation gives CASSLKSPTGGPYEQYF. The V call is TRBV27, the J call TRBJ2-7; 9 nucleotides line up with TRBD1. Germline V CDR1 and CDR2: MNHEY, SMNVEV (reference sequence). Losses at the gene ends were 2 bases for V and 2 bases for J; bases not matched to a gene: 10. CDR3 length: 17 amino acids.

V usage is TRBV7-8 and J usage is TRBJ2-7; D gene unclear. The germline gives CDR1 SGHVS, CDR2 FQNEAQ. Trimming pared 2 bases from V and 5 bases from J, leaving 13 bases between. The CDR3 is 14 amino acids. The CDR3 protein is CASSLTGPVNEQYF. Here the CDR3 DNA reads TGTGCCAGCAGCTTAACCGGTCCGGTAAACGAGCAGTACTTC.

The gene calls are TRBV4-3 and TRBJ2-7, with D perhaps matching TRBD2 (6 bases). The CDR3 is made up of 15 amino acids. With 0 bases removed from V and 3 bases from J, the gap between germline ends came to 12 bases. CDR1 is LGHNA, CDR2 YSLEER, per germline. CDR3 DNA sequence: TGCGCCAGCAGCCAAGAAAGGGGACTTTACTACGAGCAGTACTTC. It specifies CASSQERGLYYEQYF.

The genes are TRBV7-2 and TRBJ1-2, with D possibly TRBD1 on 5 matching bases. The CDR3 consists of 13 residues. V was pared by 1 base and J by 4 bases, with 7 bases between. From germline, CDR1 is SGHTA and CDR2 FQGNSA. In DNA form, the CDR3 reads TGTGCCAGCAGCTTAGGTGGGGCCTATGGCTACACCTTC. Its translation is CASSLGGAYGYTF.

In DNA, the CDR3 is TGTGCCAGCGGACAGGGATACCACGAGCAGTACTTC. Translation gives CASGQGYHEQYF. V gene TRBV7-2 combines with J gene TRBJ2-7; 8 bases line up with TRBD1. Germline CDR1 is SGHTA and CDR2 is FQGNSA. Trimming took 8 bases from V and 5 from J; bases not matched to a gene: 5. The CDR3 consists of 12 residues.

J is TRBJ1-2 and V is TRBV21-1; no check of the table's D call, TRBD1, against the DNA was made. TRBV21-1 is a known pseudogene. The CDR3 length is 16 residues. CDR3 bases: TGTGCCAGCAGCAAAATACGTACAGGGGCTAGCTATGGCTACACCTTC. It is translated as CASSKIRTGASYGYTF.

The chain carries TRBV12-3 or TRBV12-4 and TRBJ2-1; no firm D call. Trimming cost V 3 bases and J 8 bases, with 8 bases left between them. CDR3 length equals 12 residues. CDR3 nucleotide sequence: TGTGCCAGCAGTTTCAGGCTCGATGAGCAGTTCTTC. Encoded protein: CASSFRLDEQFF.

This chain connects TRBV5-4 to TRBJ2-7, with 15 bases matching TRBD2. The CDR3 contains 16 residues. Germline CDR1 is SGHNT and CDR2 is YYREEE (reference sequence). V dropped 4 bases and J dropped 7; count of bases not matched to a gene: 9. The CDR3: CASSTGLAGGPREQYF. DNA for the CDR3: TGTGCCAGCAGCACAGGACTAGCGGGGGGGCCGCGGGAGCAGTACTTC.

The chain links TRBV3-1 (or the pseudogene TRBV3-2) to TRBJ1-2; tentative D call: TRBD1 (5 bases). CDR1 is LGHDT, CDR2 YNNKEL, per germline (reference sequence). The CDR3 consists of 15 residues. Trimming shortened V by 2 bases and J by 8 bases, and 18 bases separated the two germline ends. CDR3 nucleotide sequence: TGTGCCAGCAGCCAATACAACGGGGGGGGAGGAGGCTACACCTTC. Its translation is CASSQYNGGGGGYTF.

The chain recombines TRBV18 with TRBJ2-7; 7 bases align to TRBD2. The V segment lost 0 bases and the J segment 2 bases; nucleotides outside the gene matches: 7. The CDR3 is 16 amino acids. Germline CDR1 KGHSH, CDR2 LQKENI. CDR3 sequence reads: CASSPPRASGAYEQYF. CDR3 DNA sequence: TGTGCCAGCTCACCACCGAGGGCTAGCGGAGCCTACGAGCAGTACTTC.

The gene calls are TRBV30 and TRBJ2-1; 10 bases are a match to TRBD2. CDR1 is GTSNPN and CDR2 is SVGIG in the germline V gene (reference sequence). The V gene end was trimmed by 3 bases and the J gene end by 0 bases; junction bases not matched to a gene: 5. The CDR3 length is 16 residues. Here the CDR3 DNA reads TGTGCCTGGAGACTAGCGGGGCCCAGCTCCTACAATGAGCAGTTCTTC. Amino acid sequence: CAWRLAGPSSYNEQFF.